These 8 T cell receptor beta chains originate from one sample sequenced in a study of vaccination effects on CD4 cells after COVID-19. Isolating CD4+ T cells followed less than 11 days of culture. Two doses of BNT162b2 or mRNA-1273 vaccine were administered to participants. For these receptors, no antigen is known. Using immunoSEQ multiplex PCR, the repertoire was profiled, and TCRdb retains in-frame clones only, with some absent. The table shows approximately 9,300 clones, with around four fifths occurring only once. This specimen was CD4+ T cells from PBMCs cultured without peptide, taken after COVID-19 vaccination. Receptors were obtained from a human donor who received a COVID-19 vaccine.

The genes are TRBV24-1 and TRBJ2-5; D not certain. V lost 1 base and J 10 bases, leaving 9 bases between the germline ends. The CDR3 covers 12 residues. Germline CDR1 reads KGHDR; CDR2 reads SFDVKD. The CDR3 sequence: CATSDFCERQYF. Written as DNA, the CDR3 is TGTGCCACCAGTGATTTCTGTGAACGCCAGTACTTC.

The CDR3 reads CASSQDMTGGRGQPQHF. The CDR3, as DNA: TGTGCCAGCAGCCAAGATATGACAGGGGGTAGGGGTCAGCCCCAGCATTTT. The V gene is TRBV3-1 (or the pseudogene TRBV3-2), the J gene TRBJ1-5, with 9 bases fitting TRBD1. The CDR3 contains 17 residues. Looked up from germline, CDR1 is LGHDT and CDR2 is YNNKEL (reference sequence). Losses at the gene ends were 0 bases for V and 6 bases for J; bases not matched to a gene: 9.

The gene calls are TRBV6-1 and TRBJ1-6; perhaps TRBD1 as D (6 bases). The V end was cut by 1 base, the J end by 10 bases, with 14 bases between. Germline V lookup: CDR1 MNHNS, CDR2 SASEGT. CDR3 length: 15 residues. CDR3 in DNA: TGTGCCAGCAGTGAAGGAGCAGGGGACTGGTCACCCCTCCACTTT. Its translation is CASSEGAGDWSPLHF.

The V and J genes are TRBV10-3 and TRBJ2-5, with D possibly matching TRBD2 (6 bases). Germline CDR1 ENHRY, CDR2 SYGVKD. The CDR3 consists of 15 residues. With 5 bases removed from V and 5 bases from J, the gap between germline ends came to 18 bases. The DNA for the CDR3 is TGTGCCATCAGTTTAAGTGGGGGACTCAGGGAGACCCAGTACTTC. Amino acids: CAISLSGGLRETQYF.

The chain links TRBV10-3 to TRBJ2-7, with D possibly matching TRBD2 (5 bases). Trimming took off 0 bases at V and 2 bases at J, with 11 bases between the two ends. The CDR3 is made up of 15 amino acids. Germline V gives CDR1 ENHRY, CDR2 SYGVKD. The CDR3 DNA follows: TGTGCCATCAGTGAGTCGAGAGCCGGGGCCTACGAGCAGTACTTC. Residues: CAISESRAGAYEQYF.

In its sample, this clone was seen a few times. This chain's CDR3 is CASSYLEWGTRNSPLHF. The CDR3 DNA follows: TGTGCCAGCAGTTACCTGGAGTGGGGGACCCGAAATTCACCCCTCCACTTT. V is TRBV28 and J is TRBJ1-6; perhaps TRBD1 as D (5 bases). Germline V CDR1 and CDR2: MDHEN, SYDVKM. The CDR3 is made up of 17 amino acids. Trimming cost V 4 bases and J 7 bases, with 20 bases left between them. Looking up the rest from reference TRBV28 and TRBJ1-6 gives the full variable domain: DVKVTQSSRYLVKRTGEKVFLECVQDMDHENMFWYRQDPGLGLRLIYFSYDVKMKEKGDIPEGYSVSREKKERFSLILESASTNQTSMYLCASSYLEWGTRNSPLHFGNGTRLTVT.

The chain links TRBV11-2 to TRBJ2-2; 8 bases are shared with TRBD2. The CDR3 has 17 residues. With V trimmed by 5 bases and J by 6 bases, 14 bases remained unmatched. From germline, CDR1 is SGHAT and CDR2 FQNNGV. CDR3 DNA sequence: TGTGCCAGCAGCGCTCTGACCGGGACTAGAGGATCCGGGGAGCTGTTTTTT. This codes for CASSALTGTRGSGELFF.

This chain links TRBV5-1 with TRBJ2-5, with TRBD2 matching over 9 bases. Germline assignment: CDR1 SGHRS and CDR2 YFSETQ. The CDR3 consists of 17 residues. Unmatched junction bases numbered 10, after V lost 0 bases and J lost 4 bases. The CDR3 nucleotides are TGCGCCAGCAGCTTGGGACTAGCGGAGAGGGGGGGAGAGACCCAGTACTTC. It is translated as CASSLGLAERGGETQYF.